This T cell receptor (beta chain) was sequenced for a study of control samples from healthy donors and cancer patients. The table came from immunoSEQ multiplex PCR; TCRdb's copy has only in-frame clones and leaves some out. This sample has roughly 120,000 clones, with 70% to 90% found just once. Deletions cut 4 bases from V and 7 bases from J, with 16 bases between. CDR3 length: 14 amino acids. Germline CDR1 is LGHDT and CDR2 is YNNKEL (reference sequence). Source material: blood. The chain couples TRBV3-1 (or the pseudogene TRBV3-2) to TRBJ1-2; unclear D gene. The clonotype comes from a man aged 50 to 60 in good health. CDR3 sequence: CASSRGDLLGGYTF. CDR3 coding DNA: TGTGCCAGCAGCCGGGGAGACCTACTAGGTGGCTACACCTTC.